The rows below give T cell receptor beta chains drawn from one sample of a study of T cell changes during pregnancy in multiple sclerosis. Generated by immunoSEQ multiplex PCR, the TCRdb table keeps only in-frame clones and is missing some. The sample yields roughly 69,000 clones, roughly 91% seen once. The sample in question was peripheral blood, obtained in the third trimester of pregnancy. Receptor source: a female donor with multiple sclerosis, enrolled in a pregnancy study. The CDR3 runs from the conserved cysteine through the conserved F or W. Each record gives: D gene, J gene, clone size, V gene, CDR3 protein, CDR3 DNA. A D gene is named only where the DNA matches it firmly. Some rows mark clone size as missing; the rest say once, few, many or name a class of expanded clone.

D gene: NA; J gene: TRBJ1-2; clone size: NA; V gene: TRBV19; CDR3 protein: CASSSRESPLGGYTF; CDR3 DNA: TGTGCCAGTAGTAGCAGGGAATCCCCGCTGGGAGGCTACACCTTC
D gene: TRBD1; J gene: TRBJ1-5; clone size: NA; V gene: TRBV7-9; CDR3 protein: CASSPTTGNSNQPQHF; CDR3 DNA: TGTGCCAGCAGCCCAACGACAGGGAATAGCAATCAGCCCCAGCATTTT
D gene: NA; J gene: TRBJ1-2; clone size: NA; V gene: TRBV4-3; CDR3 protein: CASSQVPGSNYGYTF; CDR3 DNA: TGCGCCAGCAGCCAAGTCCCAGGGTCCAACTATGGCTACACCTTC
D gene: NA; J gene: TRBJ2-7; clone size: once; V gene: TRBV5-1; CDR3 protein: CASSSQGIALFREQYF; CDR3 DNA: TGCGCCAGCAGCTCACAGGGTATCGCCCTTTTTCGGGAGCAGTACTTC
D gene: NA; J gene: TRBJ1-1; clone size: NA; V gene: TRBV5-1; CDR3 protein: CASSLRGFTEAFF; CDR3 DNA: TGCGCCAGCAGCTTGAGGGGGTTTACTGAAGCTTTCTTT
D gene: TRBD1; J gene: TRBJ2-3; clone size: NA; V gene: TRBV2; CDR3 protein: CASSAGQGSDTQYF; CDR3 DNA: TGTGCCAGCAGTGCGGGACAGGGATCAGATACGCAGTATTTT
D gene: NA; J gene: TRBJ2-7; clone size: NA; V gene: TRBV20-1; CDR3 protein: CSARYYEQYF; CDR3 DNA: TGCAGTGCTAGGTACTACGAGCAGTACTTC
D gene: NA; J gene: TRBJ1-6; clone size: NA; V gene: TRBV9; CDR3 protein: CASSIRRENSPLHF; CDR3 DNA: TGTGCCAGCAGCATTAGACGGGAGAATTCACCCCTCCACTTT
D gene: NA; J gene: TRBJ2-1; clone size: NA; V gene: TRBV18; CDR3 protein: CASSPRGSSYNEQFF; CDR3 DNA: TGTGCCAGCTCACCAAGGGGCAGCTCCTACAATGAGCAGTTCTTC
D gene: TRBD2; J gene: TRBJ2-1; clone size: once; V gene: TRBV5-6; CDR3 protein: CASSPLAGGYNEQFF; CDR3 DNA: TGTGCCAGCAGCCCCCTAGCGGGGGGATACAATGAGCAGTTCTTC
D gene: TRBD2; J gene: TRBJ2-1; clone size: NA; V gene: TRBV28; CDR3 protein: CASSELAGALREFF; CDR3 DNA: TGTGCCAGCAGTGAACTAGCGGGGGCCCTTAGAGAGTTCTTC
D gene: NA; J gene: TRBJ1-4; clone size: once; V gene: TRBV7-9; CDR3 protein: CASRPTGSEKLFF; CDR3 DNA: TGTGCCAGCAGGCCTACAGGATCTGAAAAACTGTTTTTT
D gene: NA; J gene: TRBJ1-5; clone size: once; V gene: TRBV19; CDR3 protein: CASNRGGLNQPQHF; CDR3 DNA: TGTGCCAGTAACCGGGGAGGGTTAAATCAGCCCCAGCATTTT
D gene: NA; J gene: TRBJ2-7; clone size: NA; V gene: TRBV5-4; CDR3 protein: CASSFMGGPSYEQYF; CDR3 DNA: TGTGCCAGCAGCTTTATGGGGGGGCCATCCTACGAGCAGTACTTC
D gene: NA; J gene: TRBJ2-1; clone size: NA; V gene: TRBV18; CDR3 protein: CASSPEGGGNEQFF; CDR3 DNA: TGTGCCAGCTCACCTGAGGGAGGGGGCAATGAGCAGTTCTTC
D gene: NA; J gene: TRBJ2-5; clone size: NA; V gene: TRBV5-4; CDR3 protein: CASSLGGHNWETQYF; CDR3 DNA: TGTGCCAGCAGCTTGGGGGGACACAATTGGGAGACCCAGTACTTC
D gene: NA; J gene: TRBJ2-1; clone size: NA; V gene: TRBV19; CDR3 protein: CASSRLSDSYNEQFF; CDR3 DNA: TGTGCCAGTAGTAGGCTGTCCGACTCCTACAATGAGCAGTTCTTC
D gene: NA; J gene: TRBJ1-3; clone size: NA; V gene: TRBV4-3; CDR3 protein: CASSQALGNTIYF; CDR3 DNA: TGCGCCAGCAGCCAAGCCCTCGGAAACACCATATATTTT
D gene: NA; J gene: TRBJ1-3; clone size: NA; V gene: TRBV7-2; CDR3 protein: CASSLLGNTIYF; CDR3 DNA: TGTGCCAGCAGCTTATTAGGAAACACCATATATTTT
D gene: TRBD1; J gene: TRBJ2-3; clone size: NA; V gene: TRBV14; CDR3 protein: CASSWDRGRDTQYF; CDR3 DNA: TGTGCCAGCAGCTGGGACAGGGGGCGAGATACGCAGTATTTT
D gene: NA; J gene: TRBJ2-2; clone size: NA; V gene: TRBV13; CDR3 protein: CASSPTTRATGELFF; CDR3 DNA: TGTGCCAGCAGCCCTACGACTAGAGCCACCGGGGAGCTGTTTTTT
D gene: TRBD1; J gene: TRBJ1-2; clone size: NA; V gene: TRBV10-1; CDR3 protein: CASIHRQGAWGYTF; CDR3 DNA: TGCGCCAGCATACATAGACAGGGGGCTTGGGGCTACACCTTC
D gene: TRBD1; J gene: TRBJ1-5; clone size: NA; V gene: TRBV6-1; CDR3 protein: CASSGTVNQPQHF; CDR3 DNA: TGTGCCAGCAGCGGGACAGTCAATCAGCCCCAGCATTTT
D gene: NA; J gene: TRBJ2-7; clone size: NA; V gene: TRBV18; CDR3 protein: CASSLRGRANYEQYF; CDR3 DNA: TGTGCCAGCTCCCTTAGGGGGAGGGCAAATTACGAGCAGTACTTC
D gene: NA; J gene: TRBJ1-3; clone size: once; V gene: TRBV18; CDR3 protein: CASSPTGFSSGNTIYF; CDR3 DNA: TGTGCCAGCTCACCCACAGGGTTTTCCTCTGGAAACACCATATATTTT
D gene: NA; J gene: TRBJ1-5; clone size: NA; V gene: TRBV9; CDR3 protein: CASSEDISNQPQHF; CDR3 DNA: TGTGCCAGCAGCGAAGACATTAGCAATCAGCCCCAGCATTTT
D gene: TRBD1; J gene: TRBJ1-2; clone size: NA; V gene: TRBV27; CDR3 protein: CASSPQGMWGYTF; CDR3 DNA: TGTGCCAGCAGCCCACAGGGGATGTGGGGCTACACCTTC
D gene: TRBD2; J gene: TRBJ2-7; clone size: NA; V gene: TRBV5-1; CDR3 protein: CASSEGLVYEQYF; CDR3 DNA: TGCGCCAGCAGCGAGGGACTAGTCTACGAGCAGTACTTC
D gene: NA; J gene: TRBJ1-1; clone size: NA; V gene: TRBV27; CDR3 protein: CASSERVSTEAFF; CDR3 DNA: TGTGCCAGCAGTGAGAGGGTGAGCACTGAAGCTTTCTTT
D gene: NA; J gene: TRBJ2-3; clone size: NA; V gene: TRBV28; CDR3 protein: CASTSTSLAFPDTQYF; CDR3 DNA: TGTGCCAGCACCTCGACTTCCCTAGCCTTCCCAGATACGCAGTATTTT
D gene: NA; J gene: TRBJ1-2; clone size: NA; V gene: TRBV11-2; CDR3 protein: CASSLRANYGYTF; CDR3 DNA: TGTGCCAGCAGCTTACGGGCTAACTATGGCTACACCTTC
D gene: NA; J gene: TRBJ1-2; clone size: NA; V gene: TRBV6-5; CDR3 protein: CASSYSIGGKSGYTF; CDR3 DNA: TGTGCCAGCAGTTACTCGATCGGGGGGAAGAGTGGCTACACCTTC
D gene: TRBD1; J gene: TRBJ1-1; clone size: NA; V gene: TRBV19; CDR3 protein: CASRGAGTENTEAFF; CDR3 DNA: TGTGCCAGTAGGGGAGCCGGGACAGAAAACACTGAAGCTTTCTTT
D gene: NA; J gene: TRBJ1-1; clone size: NA; V gene: TRBV13; CDR3 protein: CASNLGPGGLTEAFF; CDR3 DNA: TGTGCCAGCAACTTAGGACCGGGGGGGCTCACTGAAGCTTTCTTT
D gene: TRBD1; J gene: TRBJ1-1; clone size: NA; V gene: TRBV5-1; CDR3 protein: CASNRQGDNTEAFF; CDR3 DNA: TGCGCCAGCAACCGTCAGGGGGATAACACTGAAGCTTTCTTT
D gene: NA; J gene: TRBJ1-3; clone size: NA; V gene: TRBV2; CDR3 protein: CASRPDNHPNYF; CDR3 DNA: TGTGCCAGCAGACCTGACAACCACCCCAATTATTTT
D gene: TRBD2; J gene: TRBJ2-5; clone size: NA; V gene: TRBV2; CDR3 protein: CASSGGTSGIETQYF; CDR3 DNA: TGTGCCAGCAGTGGCGGGACTAGCGGGATAGAGACCCAGTACTTC
D gene: NA; J gene: TRBJ2-7; clone size: once; V gene: TRBV7-9; CDR3 protein: CASSPELLSYEQYF; CDR3 DNA: TGTGCCAGCAGCCCCGAGCTCCTCTCCTACGAGCAGTACTTC
D gene: NA; J gene: TRBJ1-2; clone size: NA; V gene: TRBV18; CDR3 protein: CASSRRSRGGGYTF; CDR3 DNA: TGTGCCAGCTCACGTCGTTCAAGGGGAGGCGGCTACACCTTC
D gene: TRBD1; J gene: TRBJ1-1; clone size: NA; V gene: TRBV6-5; CDR3 protein: CASSRDRAKAFF; CDR3 DNA: TGTGCCAGCAGTCGGGACAGGGCTAAAGCTTTCTTT
D gene: TRBD1; J gene: TRBJ2-7; clone size: NA; V gene: TRBV28; CDR3 protein: CASSLPDRDRSYEQYF; CDR3 DNA: TGTGCCAGCAGTTTGCCCGACCGGGACAGATCCTACGAGCAGTACTTC